This entry features one T cell receptor (beta chain) sequence. The data are from a study of blood T cells in healthy people across ages. V was pared by 7 bases and J by 1 base, with 13 bases between. This CDR3 has 14 residues. Germline V lookup: CDR1 MNHEY, CDR2 SVGEGT. A J-beta primer mix and a sample-barcoded 5' primer were used in a second PCR of roughly 6 to 11 cycles. A template-switch adaptor containing 12 random nucleotides labeled each cDNA molecule. CDR3-containing paired-end reads numbering at least 2.5 million came from each sample. Each CDR3 protein gets one entry after TCRdb re-called the 5' RACE reads with MiXCR. The sample lists about 800,000 distinct CDR3 sequences, 20% to 30% seen once, with more than 3% in the top ten. These same records also appear under a second study, on T cells of mothers and their children. That work adds: Each child contributed some 3 million TCR beta CDR3 reads, while each mother contributed over 8 million.

The source is a boy aged 5-17 years in good health. The chain uses TRBV6-2 or TRBV6-3 and TRBJ1-1; D unclear. Sequencing was performed on blood. In DNA, the CDR3 is TGTGCCAGCACCCCCCTACGGGAGAACACTGAAGCTTTCTTT. Its translation: CASTPLRENTEAFF.